This TCR beta chain was identified in a study of blood T cell repertoires in COVID-19. About the research overall: Samples representing acute and convalescent COVID-19 were sourced from the United States, Italy and Spain. From T cells, B-cell-depleted T cells, or PBMCs came the material, which was cDNA or gDNA.

In germline, CDR1 is SEHNR, CDR2 FQNEAQ (reference sequence). V trimming: 1 base; J trimming: 8 bases; junction bases outside the gene matches: 6. The CDR3 is 15 amino acids. Study processing details: By means of reference gene primer amplification, nucleated cell counts were estimated. Only in-frame clones appear in the TCRdb table, and some are missing; sequencing was by immunoSEQ multiplex PCR. The V and J calls and clone size were taken over from that table, and D and trimming were inferred from the DNA. The sample lists about 100,000 clones, approximately 88% seen once, with 5% to 6.5% in the top ten.

The sample was peripheral blood. The V and J genes are TRBV7-9 and TRBJ2-1, with 9 bases matching TRBD1. This clonotype originated in a human donor in a cohort sampled during active COVID-19. In nucleotides, the CDR3 is TGTGCCAGCAGCTTAGGACAGGGGGGAGCGTATGAGCAGTTCTTC. It yields the protein CASSLGQGGAYEQFF.